This T cell receptor beta chain emerged from a study of shared clonotypes between healthy human individuals. Note on this clone: Its target is not known.

Genomic DNA of every subset was divided equally among multiple immunoSEQ plates. The protocol was immunoSEQ multiplex PCR, while the TCRdb copy is restricted to in-frame clones and leaves out a portion. The data show roughly 660,000 clones, 90% seen once. Study findings and constraints: Shared across several donors were roughly 5.3% of the naive CD4 clonotypes. Sequencing depth was expected to influence donor clonotype sharing. Relative to their counterparts shared across all four donors, non-shared clonotypes exhibited diminished generation probabilities.

The CDR3 is 15 residues long. CDR1 SGHTA and CDR2 FQGNSA come from the germline V gene. V gave up 9 bases and J gave up 5 bases, with 19 bases separating them. This sequence originates from a man between 18 and 29 years old in good health. Some clones in this sample may be carry-over from other donors' samples. Sequences were obtained from memory CD8+ T cells from PBMCs. The sample's subset: CD45RO+ cells pooled with CCR7-negative TemRA cells. The chain joins TRBV7-2 to TRBJ2-2; maybe TRBD1 (7 bases). The CDR3 reads CARNGRGVETGELFF. CDR3 nucleotide sequence: TGTGCCAGGAACGGCAGGGGGGTGGAGACCGGGGAGCTGTTTTTT.